Following are 9 T cell receptor beta chains from one sample sequenced in a study of blood T cell repertoires in COVID-19 (dated by TCRdb to about 2020). Libraries were prepared through the immunoSEQ multiplex PCR assay. TCRdb limited this immuneACCESS table to in-frame rearrangements with V and J called. A share of clones is missing; checked studies link under half to unresolved V genes, and the rest is unexplained. The sample includes under 150,000 clones, with around 90% observed a single time. The top ten clones comprise around 4.5% of the sample. Sequencing was done on a sample of peripheral blood. These receptors all stem from a woman aged 45-59 years with acute or convalescent COVID-19.

This chain connects TRBV19 to TRBJ1-2; maybe TRBD1 (5 bases). V shed 10 bases and J shed 6 bases, with 24 bases lying between them. Per the germline V gene, CDR1 is LNHDA and CDR2 is SQIVND (reference sequence). There are 15 residues in the CDR3. The CDR3 sequence: CATTLFLDSGDGYTF. As DNA, the CDR3 is TGTGCCACCACCCTCTTCTTAGATTCGGGGGATGGCTACACCTTC. The full variable domain, its missing parts supplied by reference TRBV19 and TRBJ1-2, is DGGITQSPKYLFRKEGQNVTLSCEQNLNHDAMYWYRQDPGQGLRLIYYSQIVNDFQKGDIAEGYSVSREKKESFPLTVTSAQKNPTAFYLCATTLFLDSGDGYTFGSGTRLTVV.

J is TRBJ1-1 and V is TRBV6-5; a possible D gene is TRBD1 (6 bases). The ends were cut back, 5 bases at V and 7 bases at J, with 8 bases in the middle. Germline lookup yields CDR1 MNHEY and CDR2 SVGAGI. The CDR3 loop spans 11 amino acids. The CDR3 DNA sequence: TGTGCCAGCAGTCAGGGGATTGAAGCTTTCTTT. Its translation: CASSQGIEAFF.

The chain is built from TRBV10-3 and TRBJ1-3; no clear D. The CDR3 is 14 residues long. V lost 2 bases to trimming and J lost 4 bases, with 9 bases between them. CDR1 and CDR2 (germline): ENHRY, SYGVKD. CDR3 protein: CAISEGRSGNTIYF. As DNA, the CDR3 is TGTGCCATCAGTGAGGGTCGGTCAGGAAACACCATATATTTT.

This chain joins TRBV18 and TRBJ1-6; 11 bases agree with TRBD1. The CDR3 extends over 18 amino acids. Germline CDR1 KGHSH, CDR2 LQKENI. Trimming took 1 base from V and 5 from J; bases not matched to a gene: 7. The CDR3 protein is CASSPLGQGAGNNSPLHF. The DNA of the CDR3 is TGTGCCAGCTCACCACTCGGACAGGGGGCTGGAAATAATTCACCCCTCCACTTT. The full variable domain, with the rest looked up from reference TRBV18 and TRBJ1-6, is NAGVMQNPRHLVRRRGQEARLRCSPMKGHSHVYWYRQLPEEGLKFMVYLQKENIIDESGMPKERFSAEFPKEGPSILRIQQVVRGDSAAYFCASSPLGQGAGNNSPLHFGNGTRLTVT.

J is TRBJ1-3 and V is TRBV7-2; the D gene is possibly TRBD1 (5 bases). CDR3 length: 14 amino acids. The germline V gene encodes CDR1 SGHTA and CDR2 FQGNSA. V was cut by 5 bases and J by 2 bases, with 10 bases left in between. CDR3: CASSSQGAGNTIYF. The CDR3 region has the DNA TGTGCCAGCAGCAGTCAAGGGGCTGGAAACACCATATATTTT.

J is TRBJ1-5 and V is TRBV27, with 7 bases aligning to TRBD1. The CDR3 runs 15 residues. Germline CDR1 reads MNHEY; CDR2 reads SMNVEV (reference sequence). The V and J ends lost 5 bases and 4 bases, in that order; junction bases with no gene match: 8. In DNA form, the CDR3 reads TGTGCCAGCAGTCCCACTTCAGGGGGGAATCAGCCCCAGCATTTT. Translated: CASSPTSGGNQPQHF.

The J gene is TRBJ2-7, the V gene TRBV27; the D gene is possibly TRBD2 (7 bases). Germline V gene data show CDR1 as MNHEY and CDR2 as SMNVEV (reference sequence). CDR3 length: 13 amino acids. Trimming took off 6 bases at V and 9 bases at J, with 18 bases between the two ends. The CDR3 protein is CASSTSGGERQYF. The CDR3 DNA follows: TGTGCCAGCAGCACCTCGGGGGGCGAGAGGCAGTACTTC.

This clone was found once. This chain links TRBV3-1 (or the pseudogene TRBV3-2) with TRBJ1-1; D remains unclear. The CDR3 runs to 15 residues. The V end was cut by 1 base, the J end by 4 bases, with 13 bases between. Germline-derived CDR1 and CDR2 are LGHDT and YNNKEL (reference sequence). The CDR3 nucleotides are TGTGCCAGCAGCCAAGGGTATTACAGCAGCACTGAAGCTTTCTTT. It codes for CASSQGYYSSTEAFF.

The chain combines TRBV7-2 with TRBJ1-1; D not certain. Germline V gene lookup returns CDR1 SGHTA and CDR2 FQGNSA. V was clipped by 4 bases and J by 0 bases, with 9 bases between them. This CDR3 contains 14 residues. The CDR3 DNA sequence: TGTGCCAGCAGCTCTCACGCGTTGAACACTGAAGCTTTCTTT. Translation: CASSSHALNTEAFF.